Listed below are T cell receptor beta chains from one sample, sequenced in a study of OX40 agonist ivuxolimab in advanced cancers. The repertoire was sequenced with immunoSEQ multiplex PCR; TCRdb's copy has only in-frame clones and lacks some. The sample includes 57,000 or so clones, about 83% seen only once; the top ten take about 0.65%. The sample here was CD4+ or CD8+ T cells sorted from blood, taken in a trial of the OX40 agonist ivuxolimab. The source of these receptors is an adult with an advanced solid tumor such as melanoma, head and neck, liver or kidney cancer. Each CDR3 is given with its conserved first and last residue. Fields, in order: CDR3 length, J gene, D gene, clone size, V gene, CDR3 protein, CDR3 DNA. The D gene is left open where the match is weak. Size values are once, few and many counts, or a class for expanded clones, and some rows have none.

CDR3 length: 15; J gene: TRBJ2-5; D gene: TRBD2; clone size: NA; V gene: TRBV9; CDR3 protein: CASGLSGGAGETQYF; CDR3 DNA: TGTGCCAGCGGACTGAGCGGGGGGGCAGGAGAGACCCAGTACTTC
CDR3 length: 13; J gene: TRBJ1-1; D gene: NA; clone size: NA; V gene: TRBV29-1; CDR3 protein: CSVGGPTGTEAFF; CDR3 DNA: TGCAGCGTTGGAGGCCCGACGGGCACTGAAGCTTTCTTT
CDR3 length: 15; J gene: TRBJ2-1; D gene: NA; clone size: NA; V gene: TRBV19; CDR3 protein: CASSPRLVEGSEQFF; CDR3 DNA: TGTGCCAGTAGTCCCCGACTAGTAGAAGGTTCTGAGCAGTTCTTC
CDR3 length: 15; J gene: TRBJ1-5; D gene: NA; clone size: NA; V gene: TRBV7-8; CDR3 protein: CASSLAGGKDQPQHF; CDR3 DNA: TGTGCCAGCAGCTTGGCTGGAGGGAAAGACCAGCCCCAGCATTTT
CDR3 length: 13; J gene: TRBJ1-5; D gene: NA; clone size: NA; V gene: TRBV28; CDR3 protein: CASSLTGYQPQHF; CDR3 DNA: TGTGCCAGCAGCCTGACGGGGTATCAGCCCCAGCATTTT
CDR3 length: 15; J gene: TRBJ2-6; D gene: NA; clone size: NA; V gene: TRBV7-9; CDR3 protein: CASSSHRVGANVLTF; CDR3 DNA: TGTGCCAGCAGCTCTCACAGGGTTGGGGCCAACGTCCTGACTTTC
CDR3 length: 16; J gene: TRBJ2-3; D gene: TRBD2; clone size: NA; V gene: TRBV27; CDR3 protein: CASGVGASGSSDTQYF; CDR3 DNA: TGTGCCAGCGGCGTGGGGGCTAGCGGGTCTTCAGATACGCAGTATTTT
CDR3 length: 16; J gene: TRBJ2-2; D gene: NA; clone size: NA; V gene: TRBV7-8; CDR3 protein: CASSLRFGAGTGELFF; CDR3 DNA: NA
CDR3 length: 13; J gene: TRBJ1-1; D gene: TRBD1; clone size: NA; V gene: TRBV10-3; CDR3 protein: CAIGGQTDTEAFF; CDR3 DNA: TGTGCCATCGGGGGACAGACTGACACTGAAGCTTTCTTT
CDR3 length: 12; J gene: TRBJ2-1; D gene: TRBD2; clone size: NA; V gene: TRBV30; CDR3 protein: CAGGFSYNEQFF; CDR3 DNA: TGCGCGGGAGGGTTCTCCTACAATGAGCAGTTCTTC
CDR3 length: 15; J gene: TRBJ1-1; D gene: NA; clone size: NA; V gene: TRBV19; CDR3 protein: CASNWYFGVEAEAFF; CDR3 DNA: TGTGCCAGTAATTGGTATTTCGGGGTGGAGGCTGAAGCTTTCTTT
CDR3 length: 16; J gene: TRBJ2-2; D gene: TRBD2; clone size: NA; V gene: TRBV9; CDR3 protein: CASSGTAGGGPGELFF; CDR3 DNA: TGTGCCAGCAGCGGTACAGCGGGAGGAGGCCCCGGGGAGCTGTTTTTT
CDR3 length: 11; J gene: TRBJ1-6; D gene: NA; clone size: NA; V gene: TRBV10-3; CDR3 protein: CATAGAASLHF; CDR3 DNA: TGTGCCACCGCGGGGGCCGCCTCCCTCCACTTT
CDR3 length: 14; J gene: TRBJ1-2; D gene: NA; clone size: NA; V gene: TRBV6-5; CDR3 protein: CASSFRQEGYGYTF; CDR3 DNA: TGTGCCAGCAGTTTCCGACAGGAGGGCTATGGCTACACCTTC
CDR3 length: 11; J gene: TRBJ2-7; D gene: TRBD1; clone size: NA; V gene: TRBV19; CDR3 protein: CASTRGHEQYF; CDR3 DNA: TGTGCCAGTACCAGGGGGCACGAGCAGTACTTC
CDR3 length: 12; J gene: TRBJ2-7; D gene: NA; clone size: NA; V gene: TRBV6-5; CDR3 protein: CASTRTDYEQYF; CDR3 DNA: TGTGCCAGCACCCGGACAGACTACGAGCAGTACTTC
CDR3 length: 14; J gene: TRBJ2-1; D gene: NA; clone size: NA; V gene: TRBV2; CDR3 protein: CASSLIRSYNEQFF; CDR3 DNA: TGTGCCAGCAGTTTAATCCGCTCCTACAATGAGCAGTTCTTC
CDR3 length: 11; J gene: TRBJ2-7; D gene: NA; clone size: NA; V gene: TRBV6-5; CDR3 protein: CASRHTYEQYF; CDR3 DNA: TGTGCCAGCAGACACACCTACGAGCAGTACTTC
CDR3 length: 16; J gene: TRBJ1-2; D gene: TRBD1; clone size: NA; V gene: TRBV19; CDR3 protein: CASRYPGTGGNYGYTF; CDR3 DNA: TGTGCCAGTAGATACCCCGGGACAGGGGGCAACTATGGCTACACCTTC
CDR3 length: 13; J gene: TRBJ1-1; D gene: TRBD1; clone size: NA; V gene: TRBV5-6; CDR3 protein: CASSPGGGTEAFF; CDR3 DNA: TGTGCCAGCAGCCCAGGGGGAGGAACTGAAGCTTTCTTT
CDR3 length: 17; J gene: TRBJ2-6; D gene: NA; clone size: few; V gene: TRBV11-2; CDR3 protein: CASSSLRTRPGANVLTF; CDR3 DNA: TGTGCCAGCAGCTCCCTCCGAACTAGACCTGGGGCCAACGTCCTGACTTTC
CDR3 length: 14; J gene: TRBJ1-4; D gene: NA; clone size: NA; V gene: TRBV27; CDR3 protein: CASGTGGFNEKLFF; CDR3 DNA: TGTGCCAGCGGAACAGGCGGTTTTAATGAAAAACTGTTTTTT
CDR3 length: 13; J gene: TRBJ1-6; D gene: NA; clone size: once; V gene: TRBV19; CDR3 protein: CASSILETGPQHF; CDR3 DNA: TGTGCCAGTAGTATCCTTGAGACAGGCCCTCAGCACTTT
CDR3 length: 15; J gene: TRBJ2-5; D gene: NA; clone size: once; V gene: TRBV4-2; CDR3 protein: CASSQVGPGGETQYF; CDR3 DNA: TGTGCCAGCAGCCAAGTGGGGCCCGGCGGGGAGACCCAGTACTTC
CDR3 length: 17; J gene: TRBJ2-1; D gene: TRBD2; clone size: NA; V gene: TRBV7-6; CDR3 protein: CASSSLLGAGGNNEQFF; CDR3 DNA: TGTGCCAGCAGCTCCCTCTTAGGAGCGGGGGGTAACAATGAGCAGTTCTTC
CDR3 length: 16; J gene: TRBJ2-7; D gene: TRBD2; clone size: NA; V gene: TRBV28; CDR3 protein: CASSLWGLAGEEEQYF; CDR3 DNA: TGTGCCAGCAGTTTATGGGGACTAGCGGGAGAAGAAGAGCAGTACTTC
CDR3 length: 13; J gene: TRBJ1-1; D gene: NA; clone size: NA; V gene: TRBV19; CDR3 protein: CASSIDGGNQAFF; CDR3 DNA: TGTGCCAGTAGTATAGATGGGGGAAACCAAGCTTTCTTT